This passage covers 17 T cell receptor beta chains from one sample sequenced in a study of PD-L1 blockade in urothelial cancer. Profiling relied on immunoSEQ multiplex PCR, and the TCRdb table lists in-frame clones only, not all of them. The repertoire holds about 84,000 clones, with about 80% as singletons. The input for sequencing was PBMCs, taken around atezolizumab (anti-PD-L1) treatment. These receptors came from a man aged 65 to 79 with urothelial cancer.

There are a few counts of this clone. A junction end diverges from the germline sequence, so it may reflect a read error. This chain uses TRBV7-7 with TRBJ1-1; D perhaps matches TRBD1 (5 bases). The CDR3 is made up of 13 amino acids. Germline CDR1 and CDR2: SSHAT and FNYEAQ (reference sequence). The CDR3: CASSRDRGTEAFF. Written as DNA, the CDR3 is TGTGCTAGCAGCAGGGATCGGGGGACTGAAGCTTTCTTT.

The chain has TRBV2 and TRBJ2-7, with D tentatively TRBD1 (6 bases). Germline-derived CDR1 and CDR2 are SNHLY and FYNNEI. The CDR3 runs to 13 residues. The V gene lost 5 bases and the J gene lost 6 bases, with 14 bases spanning the gap. CDR3 sequence reads: CASSSYPTGEQYF. CDR3 nucleotides: TGTGCCAGCAGTTCTTACCCGACAGGCGAGCAGTACTTC.

J is TRBJ2-7 and V is TRBV21-1; TRBD1, the table's D call, was not compared with the DNA. TRBV21-1 is a listed pseudogene. The CDR3 spans 15 residues. Written as DNA, the CDR3 is TGTGCCAGCAGCAAAAGGCTAAACAGTACGCAGGAGCAGTACTTC. Translated: CASSKRLNSTQEQYF.

V usage is TRBV14 and J usage is TRBJ1-6, with TRBD1 identical over 9 bases. CDR1 SGHDN and CDR2 FVKESK come from the germline V gene. With V trimmed by 1 base and J by 5 bases, 0 bases remained unmatched. CDR3 length: 15 amino acids. DNA for the CDR3: TGTGCCAGCAGCCAAGGACAGGGGGATAATTCACCCCTCCACTTT. The encoded protein is CASSQGQGDNSPLHF.

V usage is TRBV5-1 and J usage is TRBJ2-7, with TRBD1 matching over 9 bases. Unmatched junction bases numbered 6, after V lost 4 bases and J lost 4 bases. Germline CDR1 reads SGHRS; CDR2 reads YFSETQ. The CDR3 contains 14 residues. In DNA form, the CDR3 reads TGCGCCAGCAGCACGGGACAGGGTAATTACGAGCAGTACTTC. It codes for CASSTGQGNYEQYF.

This chain uses TRBV30 with TRBJ1-2; D gene uncertain. Trimming shortened V by 3 bases and J by 2 bases, and 7 bases separated the two germline ends. The germline CDR1 and CDR2 sequences are GTSNPN and SVGIG (reference sequence). The CDR3 has 12 amino acids. CDR3 in amino acids: CAWSGVNYGYTF. The CDR3 DNA reads TGTGCCTGGAGCGGGGTCAACTATGGCTACACCTTC.

The chain carries TRBV25-1 and TRBJ1-1, with D unclear. The V end lost 2 bases, the J end lost 5 bases, and 12 bases lay between the germline ends. The V gene's germline CDR1 is MGHDK and CDR2 SYGVNS. The CDR3 sequence is 14 residues long. CDR3 in DNA: TGTGCCAGCAGTGAAGATAGACCGCGGACTGAAGCTTTCTTT. Amino acid sequence: CASSEDRPRTEAFF.

The CDR3 nucleotides read TGCGCCAGCAGCCAACAGGCGACTATAAACACCGGGGAGCTGTTTTTT. Its translation: CASSQQATINTGELFF. The J gene is TRBJ2-2, the V gene TRBV4-3, with D possibly matching TRBD2 (5 bases). This CDR3 is built from 16 residues. CDR1 is LGHNA, CDR2 YSLEER, per germline. Trimming took 2 bases from V and 2 from J, leaving 12 bases between them.

The chain uses TRBV6-6 and TRBJ1-1; 7 bases map to TRBD1. From germline, CDR1 is MNHNY and CDR2 SVGAGI (reference sequence). J was trimmed by 1 base and V by 6 bases; bases with no gene match: 11. This CDR3 spans 16 amino acids. CDR3 loop: CASRGEMGQTNTEAFF. The CDR3 nucleotides read TGTGCCAGCAGGGGAGAGATGGGACAGACGAACACTGAAGCTTTCTTT.

The chain recombines TRBV29-1 with TRBJ1-1, with D possibly TRBD1 on 5 matching bases. CDR3 length equals 12 residues. Trimming cost V 2 bases and J 7 bases, with 11 bases left between them. Per the germline V gene, CDR1 is SQVTM and CDR2 is ANQGSEA. The CDR3 loop is CSVERGVDEAFF. CDR3 nucleotide sequence: TGCAGCGTTGAACGGGGGGTGGATGAAGCTTTCTTT.

The chain uses TRBV27 and TRBJ1-1; 9 positions match TRBD1. The germline V gene encodes CDR1 MNHEY and CDR2 SMNVEV (reference sequence). The CDR3 totals 14 residues. V dropped 1 base and J dropped 3; count of bases not matched to a gene: 0. The CDR3 DNA follows: TGTGCCAGCAGTTTATGGACAGGGGACACTGAAGCTTTCTTT. Its translation is CASSLWTGDTEAFF.

The chain has TRBV4-2 and TRBJ1-2, with D unresolved. Trimming pared 3 bases from V and 2 bases from J, leaving 10 bases between. This CDR3 has 14 amino acids. Germline V gene data show CDR1 as LGHNA and CDR2 as YNFKEQ. This CDR3 is CASSHSGMNYGYTF. The CDR3, as DNA: TGTGCCAGCAGCCACTCCGGGATGAACTATGGCTACACCTTC.

The chain couples TRBV7-2 to TRBJ1-2; 9 bases align to TRBD1. Germline V gene data show CDR1 as SGHTA and CDR2 as FQGNSA. With V trimmed by 5 bases and J by 0 bases, 10 bases remained unmatched. The CDR3 has 17 amino acids. The chain's CDR3 is CASSPDRGYEANYGYTF. For the CDR3, the DNA is TGTGCCAGCAGCCCTGACAGGGGGTATGAGGCTAACTATGGCTACACCTTC.

The chain uses TRBV7-2 and TRBJ2-1; 7 positions agree with TRBD2. V shed 3 bases, J shed 4 bases, and the junction held 6 bases outside the gene matches. Germline V gene lookup returns CDR1 SGHTA and CDR2 FQGNSA. The CDR3 extends over 15 amino acids. The CDR3: CASSLGAGEYNEQFF. CDR3 coding DNA: TGTGCCAGCAGCTTGGGCGCGGGGGAGTACAATGAGCAGTTCTTC.

V is TRBV6-6 and J is TRBJ2-1; 9 positions agree with TRBD2. CDR3 length: 13 amino acids. The germline V gene has CDR1 MNHNY and CDR2 SVGAGI (reference sequence). Losses at the gene ends were 6 bases for V and 7 bases for J; bases not matched to a gene: 4. The CDR3 nucleotides are TGTGCCAGCAGCCCTAGCGGGGTAAATGAGCAGTTCTTC. Its protein product is CASSPSGVNEQFF.

CDR3 nucleotide sequence: TGTGCCAGCAGTTACGCCCGGGGGAGGGATCAGCCCCAGCATTTT. It yields the protein CASSYARGRDQPQHF. The rearrangement uses TRBV6-5 and TRBJ1-5, with D perhaps TRBD1 (5 bases). Germline V lookup: CDR1 MNHEY, CDR2 SVGAGI. Between the trimmed V and J ends, which lost 2 bases and 5 bases, there was a span of 13 bases. The CDR3 totals 15 residues.

The chain uses TRBV19 and TRBJ2-7, with D perhaps TRBD2 (6 bases). This CDR3 comprises 15 residues. Germline V gives CDR1 LNHDA, CDR2 SQIVND (reference sequence). V was trimmed by 5 bases and J by 7 bases, leaving 21 bases between them. CDR3 region: CASSPPGLPAGEQYF. The DNA of the CDR3 is TGTGCCAGTAGTCCACCGGGACTCCCGGCGGGGGAGCAGTACTTC.